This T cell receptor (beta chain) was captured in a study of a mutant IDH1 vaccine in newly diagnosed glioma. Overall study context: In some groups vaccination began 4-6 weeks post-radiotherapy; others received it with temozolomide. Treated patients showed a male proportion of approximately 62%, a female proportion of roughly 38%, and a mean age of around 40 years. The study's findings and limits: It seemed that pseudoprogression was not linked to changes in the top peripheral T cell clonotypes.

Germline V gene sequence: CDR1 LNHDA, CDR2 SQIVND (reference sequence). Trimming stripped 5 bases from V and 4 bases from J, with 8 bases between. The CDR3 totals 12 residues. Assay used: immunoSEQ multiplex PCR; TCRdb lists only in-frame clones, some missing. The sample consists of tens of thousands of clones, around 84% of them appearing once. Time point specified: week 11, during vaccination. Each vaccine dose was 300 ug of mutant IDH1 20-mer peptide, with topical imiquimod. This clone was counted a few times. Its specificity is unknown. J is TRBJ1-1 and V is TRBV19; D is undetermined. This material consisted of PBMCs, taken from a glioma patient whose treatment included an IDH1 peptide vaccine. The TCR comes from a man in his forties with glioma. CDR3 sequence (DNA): TGTGCCAGTAGTCGAGGGATCACTGAAGCTTTCTTT. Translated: CASSRGITEAFF.